The text below deals with one TCR beta chain. The target antigen is unknown. The data originate from a study of cytomegalovirus exposure and HLA in healthy donors. Overall study findings and caveats: Presence/absence comparisons presumed near-even sequencing depth among donors. TCR beta chains numbering 164 were designated cytomegalovirus-associated. Later, an analysis showed that TCR beta chains associated with HLA were more clonally expanded than others that were equally common. An Asian-associated ancestry cluster reportedly showed fewer N-insertions than the approximately 660-donor mean in a later analysis.

V lost 8 bases and J lost 6, with 14 bases in between. There are 13 residues in the CDR3. From germline, CDR1 is MGHRA and CDR2 YSYEKL. In the PCR, 60 Vbeta and 13 Jbeta primers were used. TCRdb keeps only in-frame clones here, not all; method: immunoSEQ multiplex PCR. The repertoire includes 130,000 or so clones, about four fifths of them detected once, and 0.85% to 1.4% sits in the top ten. This receptor was obtained from a male donor in good health and CMV-seronegative. J is TRBJ1-5 and V is TRBV4-1; a weak D match, TRBD1 (6 bases). The specimen sequenced was PBMCs. In DNA, the CDR3 is TGCGCCAGCTACGGGGGGGGCAGTCAGCCCCAGCATTTT. Translation: CASYGGGSQPQHF.